The 17 T cell receptor beta chains given below trace back to one sample, sequenced in a study of shared clonotypes between healthy human individuals. Data came from immunoSEQ multiplex PCR; TCRdb stores just in-frame clones and leaves some out. The profile covers more than 1,200,000 clones, with 98% appearing a single time and under 0.45% taken by the ten largest. Input material: naive CD4+ T cells sorted from blood. Subset of the sample: CD45RA+ positively selected. The receptors here all came from a young man in good health.

The chain uses TRBV25-1 and TRBJ2-1; 13 bases align to TRBD2. The length of the CDR3 is 16 residues. V was pared by 3 bases and J by 6 bases, with 5 bases of the junction left unmatched. Germline CDR1 MGHDK, CDR2 SYGVNS. CDR3 nucleotides: TGTGCCAGCAGTGATTATCGACTAGCGGGAGGCAATGAGCAGTTCTTC. Encoded protein: CASSDYRLAGGNEQFF.

The J gene is TRBJ2-1, the V gene TRBV28, with a tentative D call TRBD2 (6 bases). CDR1 and CDR2 (germline): MDHEN, SYDVKM. The CDR3 has 18 residues. The germline V and J ends were trimmed by 1 base and 0 bases, with 16 bases remaining between them. CDR3 in amino acids: CASSLYRVAASSYNEQFF. CDR3 nucleotides: TGTGCCAGCAGTTTATACAGAGTAGCGGCCAGCTCCTACAATGAGCAGTTCTTC.

This clone has only a few counts. One junction end does not reproduce the germline sequence, and a read error may be involved. V gene TRBV9 combines with J gene TRBJ2-1; TRBD2 is a possible D gene (6 bases). Germline V gene data show CDR1 as SGDLS and CDR2 as YYNGEE. This CDR3 has 12 amino acids. Written as DNA, the CDR3 is TGTGCCAGCAGCGTAGTCGGGGGACTCCCGATCTTC. Translation gives CASSVVGGLPIF.

This chain links TRBV2 with TRBJ2-3, with TRBD2 matching over 12 bases. The CDR3 has 17 amino acids. Losses at the gene ends were 4 bases for V and 0 bases for J; bases not matched to a gene: 5. CDR1 SNHLY and CDR2 FYNNEI come from the germline V gene. CDR3 sequence reads: CASSVLAGGKSTDTQYF. The CDR3 DNA is TGTGCCAGCAGTGTTCTAGCGGGAGGGAAGAGCACAGATACGCAGTATTTT.

The chain employs TRBV11-2 and TRBJ2-5, with D perhaps TRBD1 or TRBD2 (5 bases each). Trimming cost V 1 base and J 5 bases, with 17 bases left between them. CDR1 is SGHAT and CDR2 is FQNNGV in the germline V gene. There are 16 residues in the CDR3. CDR3 DNA: TGTGCCAGCAGCTTAGGGGGCCAGGGACGGTATGAGACCCAGTACTTC. Its translation is CASSLGGQGRYETQYF.

Note on this clone: Distinct nucleotide sequences in the sample also encode this CDR3. The chain joins TRBV9 to TRBJ2-3, with 7 bases lining up with TRBD2. Per the germline V gene, CDR1 is SGDLS and CDR2 is YYNGEE. V shed 0 bases, J shed 5 bases, and the junction held 3 bases outside the gene matches. This CDR3 contains 14 residues. The CDR3 loop is CASSVVASGDTQYF. As DNA, the CDR3 is TGTGCCAGCAGCGTAGTAGCTAGCGGAGATACGCAGTATTTT. Full variable domain (remainder filled in from reference TRBV9 and TRBJ2-3): DSGVTQTPKHLITATGQRVTLRCSPRSGDLSVYWYQQSLDQGLQFLIQYYNGEERAKGNILERFSAQQFPDLHSELNLSSLELGDSALYFCASSVVASGDTQYFGPGTRLTVL.

Comments on this clone: The sample holds other DNA sequences that translate to the same CDR3. The J gene is TRBJ2-7, the V gene TRBV14; D gene unclear. The germline V and J ends were trimmed by 5 bases and 1 base, with 3 bases remaining between them. Germline lookup yields CDR1 SGHDN and CDR2 FVKESK. The CDR3 spans 11 residues. Here the CDR3 DNA reads TGTGCCAGCAGCTCATCCTACGAGCAGTACTTC. This codes for CASSSSYEQYF. Full variable domain (missing parts from reference TRBV14 and TRBJ2-7): EAGVTQFPSHSVIEKGQTVTLRCDPISGHDNLYWYRRVMGKEIKFLLHFVKESKQDESGMPNNRFLAERTGGTYSTLKVQPAELEDSGVYFCASSSSYEQYFGPGTRLTVT.

The chain joins TRBV5-4 to TRBJ2-3; D ambiguous. Germline CDR1 is SGHNT and CDR2 is YYREEE (reference sequence). CDR3 length: 12 amino acids. Trimming shortened V by 4 bases and J by 8 bases, and 11 bases separated the two germline ends. CDR3 protein: CASSKEGGTQYF. CDR3 nucleotide sequence: TGTGCCAGCAGCAAGGAAGGCGGTACGCAGTATTTT. The full variable domain, rest sourced from reference TRBV5-4 and TRBJ2-3, is ETGVTQSPTHLIKTRGQQVTLRCSSQSGHNTVSWYQQALGQGPQFIFQYYREEENGRGNFPPRFSGLQFPNYSSELNVNALELDDSALYLCASSKEGGTQYFGPGTRLTVL.

The chain employs TRBV5-4 and TRBJ2-3; 10 bases map to TRBD1. Germline CDR1 and CDR2: SGHNT and YYREEE (reference sequence). The junction had 4 bases not matched to a gene; V was cut back by 2 bases and J by 4 bases. The CDR3 length is 15 residues. In DNA, the CDR3 is TGTGCCAGCAGCTTTCCGGGACAGGGGTCAGATACGCAGTATTTT. This gives the protein CASSFPGQGSDTQYF.

The chain couples TRBV4-1 to TRBJ2-3; the match to TRBD1 covers 9 bases. V trimming: 3 bases; J trimming: 2 bases; junction bases outside the gene matches: 3. Germline V gene sequence: CDR1 MGHRA, CDR2 YSYEKL. This CDR3 has 15 residues. The chain's CDR3 is CASSQGQGYTDTQYF. DNA of the CDR3: TGCGCCAGCAGCCAGGGACAGGGCTACACAGATACGCAGTATTTT.

On this clone itself: The same CDR3 arises from other DNA sequences in this sample as well. V usage is TRBV9 and J usage is TRBJ2-2; tentatively, D is TRBD2 (6 bases). Between the trimmed V and J ends, which lost 4 bases and 2 bases, there was a span of 12 bases. In germline, CDR1 is SGDLS, CDR2 YYNGEE. The CDR3 runs to 15 residues. The CDR3 bases are TGTGCCAGCAGCCCGGGGACTGGAAACACCGGGGAGCTGTTTTTT. Translation: CASSPGTGNTGELFF.

The rearrangement links TRBV5-1 to TRBJ2-7, with D unresolved. Germline V CDR1 and CDR2: SGHRS, YFSETQ. The V end lost 0 bases, the J end lost 1 base, and 20 bases lay between the germline ends. CDR3 length: 18 residues. CDR3 sequence reads: CASSLEPVGLIGSYEQYF. Here the CDR3 DNA reads TGCGCCAGCAGCTTGGAACCCGTCGGGCTAATAGGATCCTACGAGCAGTACTTC.

V and J are TRBV19 and TRBJ1-5; D is perhaps TRBD1 (5 bases). The germline CDR1 and CDR2 sequences are LNHDA and SQIVND (reference sequence). V was clipped by 5 bases and J by 2 bases, with 10 bases between them. This CDR3 has 14 residues. The CDR3 sequence: CASSGGRGNQPQHF. CDR3 DNA sequence: TGTGCCAGTAGTGGAGGCAGGGGCAATCAGCCCCAGCATTTT.

The chain has TRBV9 and TRBJ2-7; the D is unclear. The V and J ends lost 4 bases and 2 bases respectively, with 13 bases between them. The CDR3 extends over 14 amino acids. CDR1 is SGDLS, CDR2 YYNGEE, per germline. CDR3 amino acids: CASSPRLIPYEQYF. Written as DNA, the CDR3 is TGTGCCAGCAGCCCCCGGTTGATCCCCTACGAGCAGTACTTC.

The rearrangement joins TRBV7-3 to TRBJ2-7; D not resolved. V lost 1 base to trimming and J lost 5 bases, with 12 bases between them. CDR3 size: 14 residues. Germline V lookup: CDR1 SGHTA, CDR2 FQGTGA. The CDR3 bases are TGTGCCAGCAGCTTAATGGCGGCCAACAACGAGCAGTACTTC. Encoded protein: CASSLMAANNEQYF.

This clone was recorded only once. This chain uses TRBV5-5 with TRBJ2-5; TRBD2 is a possible D gene (5 bases). The CDR3 is made up of 14 amino acids. Per germline, CDR1 SGHKS and CDR2 YYEKEE (reference sequence). The V and J ends lost 0 bases and 2 bases respectively, with 8 bases between them. CDR3 DNA sequence: TGTGCCAGCAGCTTGGCTCAGCGGCAAGAGACCCAGTACTTC. Translating gives CASSLAQRQETQYF.

The gene calls are TRBV10-3 and TRBJ2-1, with D possibly TRBD2 on 5 matching bases. The CDR3 has 14 amino acids. V dropped 8 bases and J dropped 9 bases, with 20 bases sitting between them. Germline V gives CDR1 ENHRY, CDR2 SYGVKD. The CDR3 protein is CAIRSGVQGAEQFF. As DNA, the CDR3 is TGTGCCATCCGATCCGGGGTACAAGGAGCTGAGCAGTTCTTC.